Below, one TCR beta chain is given with its context. This sample stems from a study of shared clonotypes between healthy human individuals. Germline CDR1 KGHSH, CDR2 LQKENI. V shed 4 bases and J shed 5 bases, with 17 bases lying between them. This CDR3 contains 16 residues. The assay ran at deep level. Each PCR replicate from the sorted subsets contained about 200 ng DNA, which is 25,000 to 30,000 T cell genomes. Produced via immunoSEQ multiplex PCR; TCRdb's table is partial and in-frame only. The sample carries 2.5 million or so clones, 85% to 95% recorded once. The chain employs TRBV18 and TRBJ1-4; weak D call: TRBD1 (5 bases). The sequence was collected from a man younger than 35 in good health. Sequencing input: naive CD4+ T cells sorted from blood. Subset of the sample: CD45RA+ positively selected. The DNA of the CDR3 is TGTGCCAGCTCACGTGACTTAAGGCAGGGAAATGAAAAACTGTTTTTT. Its translation is CASSRDLRQGNEKLFF.